This T cell receptor (beta chain) is drawn from a study of blood T cells in healthy people across ages. The study recruited healthy Caucasian donors from Russia who were aged about 6 to 90. Per sample, extraction of total RNA gave at least 6 micrograms in every case. Together with a sample-barcoded 5' primer, a J-beta primer mix was included in a second PCR lasting roughly 6 to 12 cycles. Each cDNA molecule received a tag from a template-switch adaptor that had 12 random nucleotides. TCRdb re-called the 5' RACE reads with MiXCR, one entry per CDR3 protein. This sample has about 780,000 distinct CDR3 sequences; around half occur once, and the top ten carry roughly 18%. CDR1 is LGHDT and CDR2 is YNNKEL in the germline V gene (reference sequence). The CDR3 has 15 amino acids. The J segment lost 3 bases and the V segment lost 7 bases, leaving 7 bases of the junction unmatched. This clonotype was seen more than once but under ten times.

Sequenced input: blood. The chain carries TRBV3-1 and TRBJ2-3; 10 bases match TRBD2. This TCR was recovered from an elderly man in good health. The CDR3 bases are TGTGCCAGCACACTCGGACTAGCGGAAACAGATACGCAGTATTTT. This encodes CASTLGLAETDTQYF.